The present TCR beta chain was sequenced within a study of blood T cell repertoires in COVID-19. Whole-study context: T cells, B-cell-depleted T cells, or PBMCs supplied cDNA or gDNA.

Method: immunoSEQ multiplex PCR; TCRdb's copy keeps in-frame clones and lacks some. The data hold around 230,000 clones, with 65% to 85% observed a single time. The J segment lost 9 bases and the V segment lost 8 bases, leaving 7 bases of the junction unmatched. The CDR3 is made up of 11 amino acids. Germline values: CDR1 MNHEY, CDR2 SVGAGI. This sequence joins TRBV6-5 and TRBJ2-7; 7 bases line up with TRBD2. This sequence originates from a woman older than 75 with acute or convalescent COVID-19. Sequences were obtained from peripheral blood. The CDR3 spells CASSSGGVQYF. The CDR3 DNA sequence: TGTGCCAGCTCTTCGGGGGGTGTGCAGTACTTC.